The present entry profiles one T cell receptor beta chain with its context. Its antigen is unknown. This specimen belongs to a study of CXCR3-negative and CXCR3-positive naive CD8 T cells. Looking at the study overall: Sequencing brought in approximately 150 million TRB reads altogether, and each library got about 1.5 +/- 0.3 million. Study-wide results and caveats: The study found more hydrophobic TRB CDR3s in CXCR3-positive naive cells than in CXCR3-negative naive cells.

UMI-tagged TRB cDNA libraries were built via 5' RACE. Reprocessing the 5' RACE reads, TCRdb reports a single entry for every CDR3 protein and omits DNA. With under 110,000 distinct CDR3 sequences in the sample, the ten largest clones hold approximately 0.38%. In germline, CDR1 is SEHNR, CDR2 FQNEAQ (reference sequence). This CDR3 comprises 13 residues. Triplicate sorts, hundreds of thousands of cells apiece, were made for each CD8+ T cell subset. CD45RO-CCR7+CD27+CD95- cells counted as naive CD8+ T cells. Sequenced material: naive CXCR3+ CD8+ T cells from blood. Subset in this sample: CD45RO-CCR7+CD27+CD95- naive CD8+ T cells expressing CXCR3 (TNR3+). The clonotype originates from a human donor in good health. Some clones in this sample may be carry-over from other donors' samples. The V call is TRBV7-9, the J call TRBJ2-7; TCRdb selects TRBD1, and the lack of DNA leaves this call unchecked. The CDR3: CASSRGQPYEQYF.